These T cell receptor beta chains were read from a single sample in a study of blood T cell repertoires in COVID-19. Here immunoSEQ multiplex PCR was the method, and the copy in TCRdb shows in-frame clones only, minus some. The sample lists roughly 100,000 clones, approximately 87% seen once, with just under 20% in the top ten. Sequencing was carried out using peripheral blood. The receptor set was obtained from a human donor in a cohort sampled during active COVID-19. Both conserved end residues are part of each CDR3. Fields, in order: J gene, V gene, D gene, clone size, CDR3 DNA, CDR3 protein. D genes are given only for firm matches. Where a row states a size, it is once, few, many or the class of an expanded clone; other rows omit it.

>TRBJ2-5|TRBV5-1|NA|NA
TGCGCCAGCGGGGGGGGCACCCCGGGGGAGACCCAGTACTTC
CASGGGTPGETQYF
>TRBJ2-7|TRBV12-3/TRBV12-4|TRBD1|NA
TGTGCCAGCGGACAGGGTCTGGGGCAGTACTTC
CASGQGLGQYF
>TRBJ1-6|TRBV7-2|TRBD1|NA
TGTGCCAGCAGCCCGACAGGGCGAGGTTCACCCCTCCACTTT
CASSPTGRGSPLHF
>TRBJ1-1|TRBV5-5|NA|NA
TGTGCCAGCAGCTTGTCAGGCCCATTAAACACTGAAGCTTTCTTT
CASSLSGPLNTEAFF
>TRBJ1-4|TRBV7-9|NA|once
TGTGCCAGCAGCGCCTCTTTTAGCAGGGCTAATGAAAAACTGTTTTTT
CASSASFSRANEKLFF
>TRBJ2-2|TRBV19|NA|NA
TGTGCCAGTACGCCTGGACAGACGAACTCGAACACCGGGGAGCTGTTTTTT
CASTPGQTNSNTGELFF
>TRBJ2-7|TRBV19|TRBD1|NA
TGTGCCAGTAGTGCCGAAACAGGGGCCGAGCAGTACTTC
CASSAETGAEQYF
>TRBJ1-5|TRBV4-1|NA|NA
TGCGCCAGCAGCCACGACACAGGGTTGAGCAATCAGCCCCAGCATTTT
CASSHDTGLSNQPQHF
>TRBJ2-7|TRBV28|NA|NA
TGTGCCAGCAGTTTACCAGGACAGCCCTACGAGCAGTACTTC
CASSLPGQPYEQYF
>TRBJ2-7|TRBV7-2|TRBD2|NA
TGTGCCAGCAGCCCCCCGGGACTAGCGGGATTCTCCTCCTACGAGCAGTACTTC
CASSPPGLAGFSSYEQYF
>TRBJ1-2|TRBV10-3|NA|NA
TGTGCCATCAGTGAGGGCAGGGTGTATGATGGCTACACCTTC
CAISEGRVYDGYTF
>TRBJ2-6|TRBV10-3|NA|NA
TGTGCCATCAACTCCGAGCCTGGGGCCAACGTCCTGACTTTC
CAINSEPGANVLTF
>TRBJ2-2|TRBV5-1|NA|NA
TGCGCCAGCAGCTTGACTACTAAAGACACCGGGGAGCTGTTTTTT
CASSLTTKDTGELFF
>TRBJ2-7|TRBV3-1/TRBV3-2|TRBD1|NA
TGTGCCAGCAGTGAAAGCCGGGACAGCGACTACGAGCAGTACTTC
CASSESRDSDYEQYF
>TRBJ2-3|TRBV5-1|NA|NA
TGCGCCAGCAGCTTGAACCCGGGACTGTCAAAAGATACGCAGTATTTT
CASSLNPGLSKDTQYF
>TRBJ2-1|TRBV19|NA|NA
TGTGCCAGTAGTCCCCTCCCCTACAATGAGCAGTTCTTC
CASSPLPYNEQFF
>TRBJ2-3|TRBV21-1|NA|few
TGTGCCAGCAGCAAAGAAGGAGTTGGACTAGTTTTTGTGACAGATACGCAGTATTTT
CASSKEGVGLVFVTDTQYF
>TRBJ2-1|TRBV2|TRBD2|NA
TGTGCCAGCAGTCCCCTCGGCGGGAGCATCAATGAGCAGTTCTTC
CASSPLGGSINEQFF
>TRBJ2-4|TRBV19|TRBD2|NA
TGTGCCAGTTCCCACCTCCCGACGGGAGGTGTGTACATTCAGTACTTC
CASSHLPTGGVYIQYF
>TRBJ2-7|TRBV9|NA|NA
TGTGCCAGCAGCGGCGATTACGAGCAGTACTTC
CASSGDYEQYF
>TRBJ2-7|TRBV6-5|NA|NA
TGTGCCAGCAAAGAGAGGTCGACCGGCGAGCAGTACTTC
CASKERSTGEQYF
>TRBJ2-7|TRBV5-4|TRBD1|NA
TGTGCCAGCAGCGCGGACAGGGGGAGGGAGCAGTACTTC
CASSADRGREQYF
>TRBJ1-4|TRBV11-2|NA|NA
TGTGCCAGCAGTATAAATTCGGGGAGTGAAAAACTGTTTTTT
CASSINSGSEKLFF
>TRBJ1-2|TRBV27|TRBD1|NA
TGTGCCAGCAATACAGGACAGGGGAACTATGGCTACACCTTC
CASNTGQGNYGYTF
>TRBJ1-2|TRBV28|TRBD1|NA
TGTGCCAGCAGCCCCGGGACAGGGGGTAACTATGGCTACACCTTC
CASSPGTGGNYGYTF
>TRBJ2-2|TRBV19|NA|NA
TGTGCCAGTAGCCTTCGGGACGGGGAGCTGTTTTTT
CASSLRDGELFF
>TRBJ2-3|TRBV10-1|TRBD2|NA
TGCGCCAGCAGTGAGGATGGCGGGAGTTACCGCGGTACGCAGTATTTT
CASSEDGGSYRGTQYF
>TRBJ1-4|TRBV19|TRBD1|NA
TGTGCCAGTAGTATGGGACAGGGATTTCCAACTAATGAAAAACTGTTTTTT
CASSMGQGFPTNEKLFF